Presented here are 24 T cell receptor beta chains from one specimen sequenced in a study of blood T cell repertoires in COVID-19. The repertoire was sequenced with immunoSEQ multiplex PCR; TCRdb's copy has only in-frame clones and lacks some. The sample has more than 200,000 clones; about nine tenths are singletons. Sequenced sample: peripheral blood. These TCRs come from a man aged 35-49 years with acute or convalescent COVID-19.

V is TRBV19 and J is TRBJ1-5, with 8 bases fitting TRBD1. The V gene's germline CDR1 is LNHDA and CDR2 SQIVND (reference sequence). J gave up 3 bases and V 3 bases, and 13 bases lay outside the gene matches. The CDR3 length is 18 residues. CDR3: CASSIRDRSGSVNQPQHF. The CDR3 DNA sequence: TGTGCCAGTAGTATTCGGGACAGGTCGGGAAGCGTCAATCAGCCCCAGCATTTT. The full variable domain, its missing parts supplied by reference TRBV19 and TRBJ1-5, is DGGITQSPKYLFRKEGQNVTLSCEQNLNHDAMYWYRQDPGQGLRLIYYSQIVNDFQKGDIAEGYSVSREKKESFPLTVTSAQKNPTAFYLCASSIRDRSGSVNQPQHFGDGTRLSIL.

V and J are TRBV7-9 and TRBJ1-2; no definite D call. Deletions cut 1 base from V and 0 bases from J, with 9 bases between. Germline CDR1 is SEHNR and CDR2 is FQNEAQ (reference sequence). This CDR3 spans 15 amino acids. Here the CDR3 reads CASSLEAGANYGYTF. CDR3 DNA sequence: TGTGCCAGCAGCTTAGAGGCAGGTGCTAACTATGGCTACACCTTC.

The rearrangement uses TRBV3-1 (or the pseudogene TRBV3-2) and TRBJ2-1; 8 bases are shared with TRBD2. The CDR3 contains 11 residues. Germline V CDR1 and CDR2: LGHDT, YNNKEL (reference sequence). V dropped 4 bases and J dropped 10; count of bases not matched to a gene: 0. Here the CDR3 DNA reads TGTGCCAGCAGCCGACTAGCGGAGCAGTTCTTC. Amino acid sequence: CASSRLAEQFF.

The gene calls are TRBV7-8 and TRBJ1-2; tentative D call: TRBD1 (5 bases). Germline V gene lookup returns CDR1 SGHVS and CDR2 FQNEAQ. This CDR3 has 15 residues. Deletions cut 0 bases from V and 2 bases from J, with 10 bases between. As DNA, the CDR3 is TGTGCCAGCAGCTTAGCGGCAGGGTTAAACTATGGCTACACCTTC. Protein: CASSLAAGLNYGYTF.

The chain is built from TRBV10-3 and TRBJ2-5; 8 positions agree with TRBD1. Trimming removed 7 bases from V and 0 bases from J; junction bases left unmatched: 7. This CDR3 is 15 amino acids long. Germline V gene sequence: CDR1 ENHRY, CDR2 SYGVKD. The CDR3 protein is CAITPGTGYQETQYF. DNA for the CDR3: TGTGCCATCACCCCTGGGACAGGATACCAAGAGACCCAGTACTTC.

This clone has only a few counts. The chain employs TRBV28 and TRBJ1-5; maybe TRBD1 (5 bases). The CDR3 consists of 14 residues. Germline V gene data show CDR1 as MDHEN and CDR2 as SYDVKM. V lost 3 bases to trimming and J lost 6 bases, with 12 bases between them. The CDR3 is CASSFIRVAQPQHF. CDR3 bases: TGTGCCAGCAGTTTTATCAGGGTGGCTCAGCCCCAGCATTTT. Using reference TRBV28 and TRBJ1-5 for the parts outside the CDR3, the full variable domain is DVKVTQSSRYLVKRTGEKVFLECVQDMDHENMFWYRQDPGLGLRLIYFSYDVKMKEKGDIPEGYSVSREKKERFSLILESASTNQTSMYLCASSFIRVAQPQHFGDGTRLSIL.

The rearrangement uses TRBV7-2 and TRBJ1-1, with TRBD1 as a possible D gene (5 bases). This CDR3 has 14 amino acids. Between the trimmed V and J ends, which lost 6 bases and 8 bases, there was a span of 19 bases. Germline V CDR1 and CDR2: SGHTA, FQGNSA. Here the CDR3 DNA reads TGTGCCAGCAGTTCCGGGACTCATGCTGGAGAAGCTTTCTTT. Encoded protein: CASSSGTHAGEAFF.

The CDR3 nucleotides are TGTGCCAGTAGCCGGGGACAGGGAGATGTCTACGAGCAGTACTTC. This codes for CASSRGQGDVYEQYF. The chain employs TRBV19 and TRBJ2-7, with 9 bases matching TRBD1. The CDR3 is 15 amino acids. V lost 6 bases, J lost 3 bases, and 9 bases stayed unmatched. Germline V gene data show CDR1 as LNHDA and CDR2 as SQIVND (reference sequence).

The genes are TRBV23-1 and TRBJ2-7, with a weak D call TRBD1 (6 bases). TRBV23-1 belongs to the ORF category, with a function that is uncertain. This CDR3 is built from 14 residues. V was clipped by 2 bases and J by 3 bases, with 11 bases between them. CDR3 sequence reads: CASSQAGTRYEQYF. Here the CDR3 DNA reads TGCGCCAGCAGTCAAGCCGGGACACGCTACGAGCAGTACTTC.

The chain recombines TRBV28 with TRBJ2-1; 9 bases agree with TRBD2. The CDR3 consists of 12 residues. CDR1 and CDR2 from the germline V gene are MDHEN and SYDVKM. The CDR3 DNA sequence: TGTGCGGGCGGGAGGGCTTACAATGAGCAGTTCTTC. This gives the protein CAGGRAYNEQFF.

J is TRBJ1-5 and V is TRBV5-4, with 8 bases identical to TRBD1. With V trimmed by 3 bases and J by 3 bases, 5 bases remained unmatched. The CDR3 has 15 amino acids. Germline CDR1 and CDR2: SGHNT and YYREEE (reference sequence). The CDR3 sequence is CASSSQGVSNQPQHF. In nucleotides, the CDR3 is TGTGCCAGCAGCTCACAGGGGGTCTCCAATCAGCCCCAGCATTTT.

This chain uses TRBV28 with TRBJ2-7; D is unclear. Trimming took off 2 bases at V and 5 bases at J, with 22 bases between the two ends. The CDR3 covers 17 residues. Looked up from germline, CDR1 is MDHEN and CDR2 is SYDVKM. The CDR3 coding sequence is TGTGCCAGCAGTTTACGTGTTGTTGCGGTATATCGAAACGAGCAGTACTTC. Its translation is CASSLRVVAVYRNEQYF.

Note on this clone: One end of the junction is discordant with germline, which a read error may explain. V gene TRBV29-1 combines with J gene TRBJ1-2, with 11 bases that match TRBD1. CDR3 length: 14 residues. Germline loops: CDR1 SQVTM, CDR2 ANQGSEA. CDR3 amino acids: CSVEGTGGAYGYTF. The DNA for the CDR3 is TGCAGCGTCGAAGGGACAGGGGGTGCCTATGGCTACACCTTC.

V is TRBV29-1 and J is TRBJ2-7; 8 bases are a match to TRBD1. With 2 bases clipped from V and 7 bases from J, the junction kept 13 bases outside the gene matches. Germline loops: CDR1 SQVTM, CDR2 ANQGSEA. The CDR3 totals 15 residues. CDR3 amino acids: CSVEKGTGNLGEQYF. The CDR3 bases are TGCAGCGTTGAAAAGGGGACAGGAAATCTAGGGGAGCAGTACTTC.

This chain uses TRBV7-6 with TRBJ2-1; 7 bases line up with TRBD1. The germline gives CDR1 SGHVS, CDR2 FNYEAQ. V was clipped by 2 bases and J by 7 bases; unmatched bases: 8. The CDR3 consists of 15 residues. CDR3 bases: TGTGCCAGCAGCTTACGGGGCAGGGGGAAGAATGAGCAGTTCTTC. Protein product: CASSLRGRGKNEQFF.

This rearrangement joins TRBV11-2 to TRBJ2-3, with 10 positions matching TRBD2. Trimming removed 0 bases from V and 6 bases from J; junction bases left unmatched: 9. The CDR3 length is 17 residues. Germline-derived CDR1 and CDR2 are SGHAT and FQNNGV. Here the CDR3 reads CASSLEALGLARDTQYF. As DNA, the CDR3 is TGTGCCAGCAGCTTAGAAGCGTTGGGACTAGCGAGGGATACGCAGTATTTT.

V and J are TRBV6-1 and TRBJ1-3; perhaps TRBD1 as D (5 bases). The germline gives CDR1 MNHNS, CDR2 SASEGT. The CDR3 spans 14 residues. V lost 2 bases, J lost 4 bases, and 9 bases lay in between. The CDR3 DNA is TGTGCCAGCAGTGAACGGGGGAGAGGAAACACCATATATTTT. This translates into CASSERGRGNTIYF.

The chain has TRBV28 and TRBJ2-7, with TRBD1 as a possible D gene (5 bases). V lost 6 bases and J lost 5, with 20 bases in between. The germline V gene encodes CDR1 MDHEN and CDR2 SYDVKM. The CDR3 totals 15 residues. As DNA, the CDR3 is TGTGCCAGCAGCCCTAGACAGCTCTACCTGGACGAGCAGTACTTC. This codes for CASSPRQLYLDEQYF. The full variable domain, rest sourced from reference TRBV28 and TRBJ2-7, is DVKVTQSSRYLVKRTGEKVFLECVQDMDHENMFWYRQDPGLGLRLIYFSYDVKMKEKGDIPEGYSVSREKKERFSLILESASTNQTSMYLCASSPRQLYLDEQYFGPGTRLTVT.

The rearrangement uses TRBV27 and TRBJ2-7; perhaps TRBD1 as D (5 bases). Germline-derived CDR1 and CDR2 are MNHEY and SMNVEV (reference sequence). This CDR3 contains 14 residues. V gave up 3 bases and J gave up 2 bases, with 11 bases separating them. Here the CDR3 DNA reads TGTGCCAGCAGTTTCTTACAGGACCCCTACGAGCAGTACTTC. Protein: CASSFLQDPYEQYF.

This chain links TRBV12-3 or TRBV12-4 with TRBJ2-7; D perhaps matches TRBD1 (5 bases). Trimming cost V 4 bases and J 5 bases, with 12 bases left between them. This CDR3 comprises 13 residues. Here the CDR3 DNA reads TGTGCCAGCAGTTGGTCCAGGGTCCACGAGCAGTACTTC. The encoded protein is CASSWSRVHEQYF.

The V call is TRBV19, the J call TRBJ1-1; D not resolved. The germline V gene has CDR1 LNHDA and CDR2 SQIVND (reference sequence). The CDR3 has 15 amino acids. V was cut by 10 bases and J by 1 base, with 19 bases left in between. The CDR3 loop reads CATRRVSEANTEAFF. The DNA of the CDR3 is TGTGCCACTCGACGGGTAAGCGAGGCGAACACTGAAGCTTTCTTT.

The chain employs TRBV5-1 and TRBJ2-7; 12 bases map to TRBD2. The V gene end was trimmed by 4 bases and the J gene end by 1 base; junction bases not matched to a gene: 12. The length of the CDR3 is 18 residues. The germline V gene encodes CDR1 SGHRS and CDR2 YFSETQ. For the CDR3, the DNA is TGCGCCAGCAGCCCCCTGACTAGCGGGAGTGTTCTGTCCTACGAGCAGTACTTC. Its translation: CASSPLTSGSVLSYEQYF.

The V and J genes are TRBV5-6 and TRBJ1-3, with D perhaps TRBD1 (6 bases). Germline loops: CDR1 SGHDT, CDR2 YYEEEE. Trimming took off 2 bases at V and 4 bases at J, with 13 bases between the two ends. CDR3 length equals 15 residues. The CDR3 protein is CASSLGGTAGNTIYF. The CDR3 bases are TGTGCCAGCAGCTTAGGGGGTACGGCAGGAAACACCATATATTTT.

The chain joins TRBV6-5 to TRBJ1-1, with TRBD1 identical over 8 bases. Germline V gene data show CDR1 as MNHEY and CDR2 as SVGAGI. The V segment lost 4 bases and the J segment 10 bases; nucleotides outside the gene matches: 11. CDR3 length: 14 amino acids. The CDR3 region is CASSFAGGDGIAFF. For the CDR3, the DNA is TGTGCCAGCAGTTTTGCAGGGGGCGATGGAATAGCTTTCTTT.